What follows is one T cell receptor beta chain and its context. This CDR3 has 13 amino acids. The V gene's germline CDR1 is SGHDT and CDR2 YYEEEE. V dropped 4 bases and J dropped 2 bases, with 9 bases sitting between them. The record originates from a study of blood T cell repertoires in COVID-19. In the study overall: Donors in the United States, Italy and Spain gave samples during acute or convalescent COVID-19. PBMCs, B-cell-depleted T cells, or T cells provided the cDNA or gDNA that made up the material.

Per the original data handling: Reference gene primer amplification gave estimated nucleated cell counts. The method was immunoSEQ multiplex PCR; TCRdb's version includes in-frame clones alone and lacks a portion of them. The DNA gave D and trimming, while V, J and clone size come from that table. This repertoire shows some 100,000 clones, 82% found once; its top ten account for around 7%. The chain couples TRBV5-6 to TRBJ2-5; D might be TRBD2 (6 bases). The TCR was taken from a man aged 45-65 years with active or convalescent COVID-19. The sequencing input was peripheral blood. The CDR3 nucleotides read TGTGCCAGCAGCCGGGACTTTCAAGAGACCCAGTACTTC. Translation: CASSRDFQETQYF.